This record concerns one TCR beta chain sequence. Its cognate antigen is unknown. Sequencing was performed with immunoSEQ multiplex PCR; in TCRdb, only in-frame clones are kept and a portion is missing. The sample lists about 25,000 clones, 85% to 95% occurring once. The V gene's germline CDR1 is MRHNA and CDR2 SNTAGT. The CDR3 is 15 amino acids. The V and J ends lost 6 bases and 3 bases, in that order; junction bases with no gene match: 4. Time point given: newly diagnosed, previously untreated cHL patient sample. As a comparison, the study used PBMCs from newly diagnosed, untreated classical Hodgkin lymphoma. The source of the sample is a study of PD-1 blockade in classical Hodgkin lymphoma. Study-wide points: Reports indicated that newly diagnosed patients had lower baseline TCR diversity than healthy donors did. Reasons behind the repertoire differences stay unclear, perhaps disease activity or earlier therapy.

The sequenced sample was peripheral blood mononuclear cells (PBMCs). V and J are TRBV6-4 and TRBJ2-2, with 10 bases lining up with TRBD2. The clonotype was recovered from a human donor with classical Hodgkin lymphoma. CDR3 sequence (DNA): TGTGCCAGCAGCGAACTAGCGGGACACACCGGGGAGCTGTTTTTT. This translates into CASSELAGHTGELFF.